This T cell receptor beta chain was captured in a study of shared clonotypes between healthy human individuals. Study context: For every donor, three CD4 naive, three CD4 memory, two CD8 naive and one CD8 memory plates were used.

The CDR3 is 14 amino acids. V was pared by 3 bases and J by 2 bases, with 7 bases between. CDR1 and CDR2 (germline): SEHNR, FQNEAQ (reference sequence). Into CD45RA+ naive and CD45RA-negative memory subsets, the CD4+ cells were split. Methods used by the authors: Filtering differed since immunoSEQ provided only junctions, with no quality scores. Method: immunoSEQ multiplex PCR; TCRdb's copy keeps in-frame clones and lacks some. V, J and clone size reflect that table, while D and trimming were determined from the DNA. The table shows approximately 1.5 million clones, with 95% to 99% occurring only once. General study findings and limits: Clonotypes shared by all four sorted-subset donors had higher generation probabilities than non-shared clonotypes.

A remark on this clone: Its antigen is unknown.

Sequencing was carried out using naive CD4+ T cells sorted from blood. Stated subset: CD45RA+ positively selected. This sequence originates from a man aged 25 to 40 in good health. This chain links TRBV7-9 with TRBJ2-2, with D unclear. CDR3 loop: CASSFRANTGELFF. The CDR3, as DNA: TGTGCCAGCAGCTTCAGAGCAAACACCGGGGAGCTGTTTTTT.